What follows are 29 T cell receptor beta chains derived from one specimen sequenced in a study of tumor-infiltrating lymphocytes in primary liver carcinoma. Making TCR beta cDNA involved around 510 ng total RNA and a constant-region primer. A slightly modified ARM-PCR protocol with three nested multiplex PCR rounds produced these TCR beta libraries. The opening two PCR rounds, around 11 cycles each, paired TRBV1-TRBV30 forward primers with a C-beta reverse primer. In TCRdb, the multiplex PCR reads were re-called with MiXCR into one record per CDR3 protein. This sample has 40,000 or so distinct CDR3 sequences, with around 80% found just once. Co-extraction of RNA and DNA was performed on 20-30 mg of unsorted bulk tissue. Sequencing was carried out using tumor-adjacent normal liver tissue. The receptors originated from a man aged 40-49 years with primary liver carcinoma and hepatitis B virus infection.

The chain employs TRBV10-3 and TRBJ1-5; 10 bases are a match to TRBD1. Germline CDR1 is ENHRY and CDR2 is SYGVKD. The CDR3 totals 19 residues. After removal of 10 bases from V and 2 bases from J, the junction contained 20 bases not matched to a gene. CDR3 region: CATHDPGQGLRSGNQPQHF. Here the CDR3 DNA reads TGTGCCACCCACGACCCGGGACAGGGGCTGAGGTCCGGCAATCAGCCCCAGCATTTT.

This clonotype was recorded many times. CDR3 amino acids: CASSPQSTQETQYF. Written as DNA, the CDR3 is TGTGCCAGCTCACCACAGTCCACTCAAGAGACCCAGTACTTC. The chain links TRBV18 to TRBJ2-5, with no clear D. This CDR3 spans 14 amino acids. Germline loops: CDR1 KGHSH, CDR2 LQKENI. V lost 1 base to trimming and J lost 2 bases, with 8 bases between them.

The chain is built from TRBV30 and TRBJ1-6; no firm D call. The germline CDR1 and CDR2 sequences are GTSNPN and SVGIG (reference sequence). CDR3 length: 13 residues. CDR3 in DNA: TGTGTCTCCCCCGGCACGGGGAATTCACCCCTCCACTTT. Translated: CVSPGTGNSPLHF.

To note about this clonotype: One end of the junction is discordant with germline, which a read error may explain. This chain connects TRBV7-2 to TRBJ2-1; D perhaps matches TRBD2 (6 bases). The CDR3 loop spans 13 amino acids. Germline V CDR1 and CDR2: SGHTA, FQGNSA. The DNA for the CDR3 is TGTGCCAGCAACTTATCGTGGGAGGACGAGCAGTTCTTC. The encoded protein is CASNLSWEDEQFF.

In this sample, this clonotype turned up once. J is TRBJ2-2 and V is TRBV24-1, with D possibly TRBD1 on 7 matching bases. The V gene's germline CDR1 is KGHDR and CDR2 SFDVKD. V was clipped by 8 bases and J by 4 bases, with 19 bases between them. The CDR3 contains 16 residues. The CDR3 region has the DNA TGTGCCACCAACGATTCGGGCAGGGGGGTCACCGGGGAGCTGTTTTTT. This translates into CATNDSGRGVTGELFF.

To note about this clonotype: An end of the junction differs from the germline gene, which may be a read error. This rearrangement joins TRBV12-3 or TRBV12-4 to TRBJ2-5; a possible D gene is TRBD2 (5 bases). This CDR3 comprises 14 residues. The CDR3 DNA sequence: TGTGCCATCAGTGGGGAGACTACTGGAGAGACCCAATACTTC. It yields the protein CAISGETTGETQYF.

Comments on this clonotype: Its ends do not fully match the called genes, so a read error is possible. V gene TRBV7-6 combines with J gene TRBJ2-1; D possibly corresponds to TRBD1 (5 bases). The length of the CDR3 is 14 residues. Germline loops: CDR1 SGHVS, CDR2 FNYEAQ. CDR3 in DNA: TGTGCCAGCATCTTAGTGGGGCCTCACAATGAGCAGTTCTTC. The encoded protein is CASILVGPHNEQFF. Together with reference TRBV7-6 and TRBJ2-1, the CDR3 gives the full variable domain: GAGVSQSPRYKVTKRGQDVALRCDPISGHVSLYWYRQALGQGPEFLTYFNYEAQQDKSGLPNDRFSAERPEGSISTLTIQRTEQRDSAMYRCASILVGPHNEQFFGPGTRLTVL.

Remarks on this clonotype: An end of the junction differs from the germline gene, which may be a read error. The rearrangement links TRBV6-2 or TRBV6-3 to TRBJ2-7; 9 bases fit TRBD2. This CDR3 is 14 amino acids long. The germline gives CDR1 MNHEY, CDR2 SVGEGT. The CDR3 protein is CASKGTSKAYEQYF. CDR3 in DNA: TGTGCCAGCAAAGGGACTAGCAAAGCCTACGAGCAGTATTTC.

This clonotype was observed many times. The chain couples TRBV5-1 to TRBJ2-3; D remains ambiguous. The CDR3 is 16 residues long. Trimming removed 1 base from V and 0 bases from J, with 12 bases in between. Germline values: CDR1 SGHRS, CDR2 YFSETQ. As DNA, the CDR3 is TGCGCCAGCAGCTTGAACGGCCGTGCTAGCACAGATACGCAGTATTTT. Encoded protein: CASSLNGRASTDTQYF.

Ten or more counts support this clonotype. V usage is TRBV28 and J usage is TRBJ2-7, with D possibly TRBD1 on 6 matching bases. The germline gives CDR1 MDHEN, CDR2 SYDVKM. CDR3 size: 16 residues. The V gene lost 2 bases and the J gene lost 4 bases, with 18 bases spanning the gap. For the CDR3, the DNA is TGTGCCAGCAGTTTAAACATTCGAGACAGGACTTACGAGCAGTACTTC. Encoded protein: CASSLNIRDRTYEQYF.

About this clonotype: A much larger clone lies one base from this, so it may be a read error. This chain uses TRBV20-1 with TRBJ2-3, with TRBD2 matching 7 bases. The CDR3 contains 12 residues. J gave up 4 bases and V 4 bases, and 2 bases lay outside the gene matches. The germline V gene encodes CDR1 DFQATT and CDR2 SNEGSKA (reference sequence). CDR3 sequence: CSATSGADTQYF. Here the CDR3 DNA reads TGCAGTGCTACTAGCGGCGCAGATACGCAGTATTTT.

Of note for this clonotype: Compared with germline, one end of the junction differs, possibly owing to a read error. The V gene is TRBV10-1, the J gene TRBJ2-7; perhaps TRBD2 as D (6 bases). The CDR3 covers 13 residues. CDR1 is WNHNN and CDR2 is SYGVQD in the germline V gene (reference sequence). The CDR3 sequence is CVSSDLPDYEQYF. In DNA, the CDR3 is TGCGTCAGCAGTGACCTACCGGACTACGAACAGTACTTC.

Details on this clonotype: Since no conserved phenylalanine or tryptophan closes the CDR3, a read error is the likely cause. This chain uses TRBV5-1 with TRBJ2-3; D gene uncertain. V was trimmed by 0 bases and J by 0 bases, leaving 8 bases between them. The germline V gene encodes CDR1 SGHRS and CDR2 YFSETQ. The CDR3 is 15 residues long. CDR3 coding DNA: TGCGCCAGCAGCTTGGAGGAACTTAGCACAGATACGCAGTATTTA. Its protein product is CASSLEELSTDTQYL.

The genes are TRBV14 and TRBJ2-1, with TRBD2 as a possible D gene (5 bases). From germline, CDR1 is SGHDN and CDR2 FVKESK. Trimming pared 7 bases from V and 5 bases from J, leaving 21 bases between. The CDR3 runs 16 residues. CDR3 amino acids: CASNVVTGWVNNEQFF. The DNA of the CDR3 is TGTGCCAGCAATGTCGTAACGGGATGGGTAAACAATGAGCAGTTCTTC.

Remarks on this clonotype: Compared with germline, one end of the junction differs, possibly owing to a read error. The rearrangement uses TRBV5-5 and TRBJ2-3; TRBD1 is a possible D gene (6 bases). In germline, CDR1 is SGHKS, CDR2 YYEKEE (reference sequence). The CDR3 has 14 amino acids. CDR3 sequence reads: CVSSPRTVIPPQYF. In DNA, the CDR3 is TGTGTCAGCAGCCCTCGGACAGTGATCCCCCCGCAGTATTTT.

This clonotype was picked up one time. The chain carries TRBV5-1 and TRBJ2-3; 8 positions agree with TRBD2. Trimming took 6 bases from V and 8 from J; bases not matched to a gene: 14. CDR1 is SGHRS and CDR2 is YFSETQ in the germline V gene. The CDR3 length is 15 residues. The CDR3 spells CASNFLAGPEGTQYF. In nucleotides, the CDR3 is TGCGCCAGCAACTTTTTAGCGGGGCCTGAAGGTACGCAGTATTTT.

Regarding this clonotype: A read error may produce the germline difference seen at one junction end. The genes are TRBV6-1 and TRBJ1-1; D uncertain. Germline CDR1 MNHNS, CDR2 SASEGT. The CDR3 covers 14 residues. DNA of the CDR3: TGTGCTGTGGTTGGCTACTATATGAACACTAAAGCTTTCTTT. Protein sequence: CAVVGYYMNTKAFF.

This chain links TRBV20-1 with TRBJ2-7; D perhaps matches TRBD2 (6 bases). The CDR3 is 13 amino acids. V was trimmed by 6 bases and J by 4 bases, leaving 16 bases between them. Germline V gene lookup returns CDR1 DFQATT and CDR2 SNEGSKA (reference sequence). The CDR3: CSALLVGGYEQYF. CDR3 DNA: TGCAGTGCCCTCCTTGTGGGAGGTTACGAGCAGTACTTC.

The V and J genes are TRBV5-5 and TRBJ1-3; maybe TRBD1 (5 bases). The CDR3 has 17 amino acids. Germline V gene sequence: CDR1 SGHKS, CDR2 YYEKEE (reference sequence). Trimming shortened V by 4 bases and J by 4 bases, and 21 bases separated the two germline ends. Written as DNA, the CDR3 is TGTGCCAGCAGCGCCGGGACGGATCTCTTTCACGGAAACACCATATATTTT. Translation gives CASSAGTDLFHGNTIYF. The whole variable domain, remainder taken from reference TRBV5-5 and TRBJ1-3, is DAGVTQSPTHLIKTRGQQVTLRCSPISGHKSVSWYQQVLGQGPQFIFQYYEKEERGRGNFPDRFSARQFPNYSSELNVNALLLGDSALYLCASSAGTDLFHGNTIYFGEGSWLTVV.

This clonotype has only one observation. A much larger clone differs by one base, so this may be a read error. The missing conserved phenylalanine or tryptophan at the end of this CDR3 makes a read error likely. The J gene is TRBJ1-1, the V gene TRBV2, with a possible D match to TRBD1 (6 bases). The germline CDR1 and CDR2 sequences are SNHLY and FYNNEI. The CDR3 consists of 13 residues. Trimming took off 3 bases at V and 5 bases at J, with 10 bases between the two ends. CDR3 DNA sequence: TGTGCCAGCAGTGATGAGGGGGGGACTGAAGCTTTCCTT. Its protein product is CASSDEGGTEAFL.

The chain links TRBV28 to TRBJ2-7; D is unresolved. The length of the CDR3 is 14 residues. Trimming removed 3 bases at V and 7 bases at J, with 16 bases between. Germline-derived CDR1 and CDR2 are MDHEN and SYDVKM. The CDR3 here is CASSFPTDFNEQYF. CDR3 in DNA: TGTGCCAGCAGTTTTCCCACCGACTTTAATGAGCAGTACTTC.

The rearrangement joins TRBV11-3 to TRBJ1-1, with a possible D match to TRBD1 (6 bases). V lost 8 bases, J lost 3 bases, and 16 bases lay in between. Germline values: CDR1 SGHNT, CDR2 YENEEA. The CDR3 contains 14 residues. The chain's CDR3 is CASRGGSGDTEAFF. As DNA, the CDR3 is TGTGCCAGCCGCGGGGGGTCAGGGGACACTGAAGCTTTCTTT. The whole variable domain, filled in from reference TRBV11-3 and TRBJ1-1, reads EAGVVQSPRYKIIEKKQPVAFWCNPISGHNTLYWYLQNLGQGPELLIRYENEEAVDDSQLPKDRFSAERLKGVDSTLKIQPAELGDSAVYLCASRGGSGDTEAFFGQGTRLTVV.

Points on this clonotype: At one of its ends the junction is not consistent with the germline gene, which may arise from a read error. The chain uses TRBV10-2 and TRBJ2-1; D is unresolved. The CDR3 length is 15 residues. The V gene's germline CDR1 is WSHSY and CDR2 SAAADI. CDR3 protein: CANSETAASYSEQFF. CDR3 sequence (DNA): TGCGCCAACAGTGAGACGGCTGCCTCCTACAGTGAGCAGTTCTTC.

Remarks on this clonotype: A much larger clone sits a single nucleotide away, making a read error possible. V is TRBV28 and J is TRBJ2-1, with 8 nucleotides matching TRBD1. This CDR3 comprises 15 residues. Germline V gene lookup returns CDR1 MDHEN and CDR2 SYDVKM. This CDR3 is CVSSYVPGGRDEQFF. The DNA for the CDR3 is TGTGTCAGCAGTTATGTTCCAGGGGGCAGAGATGAGCAGTTCTTC.

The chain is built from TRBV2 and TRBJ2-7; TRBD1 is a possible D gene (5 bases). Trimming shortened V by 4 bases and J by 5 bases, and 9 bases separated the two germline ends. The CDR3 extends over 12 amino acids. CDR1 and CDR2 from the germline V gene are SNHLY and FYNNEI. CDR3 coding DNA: TGTGCCAGCAGTGTCCAGGGTCACGAGCAGTACTTC. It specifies CASSVQGHEQYF.

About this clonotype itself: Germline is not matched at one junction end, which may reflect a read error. The CDR3 nucleotides read TGTGCCAGTAGCTTGCAGGGGGCAACAGAAACGCAGTATTTT. Encoded protein: CASSLQGATETQYF. The chain carries TRBV5-6 and TRBJ2-3; the match to TRBD1 covers 8 bases. Germline CDR1 reads SGHDT; CDR2 reads YYEEEE. The CDR3 contains 14 residues.

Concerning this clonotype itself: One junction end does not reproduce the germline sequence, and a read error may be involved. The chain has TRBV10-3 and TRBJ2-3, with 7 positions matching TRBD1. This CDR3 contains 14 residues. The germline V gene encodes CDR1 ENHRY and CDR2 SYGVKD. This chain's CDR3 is CAISGTGATDTQYF. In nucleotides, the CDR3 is TGCGCCATCAGTGGTACAGGGGCCACAGATACGCAGTATTTT.

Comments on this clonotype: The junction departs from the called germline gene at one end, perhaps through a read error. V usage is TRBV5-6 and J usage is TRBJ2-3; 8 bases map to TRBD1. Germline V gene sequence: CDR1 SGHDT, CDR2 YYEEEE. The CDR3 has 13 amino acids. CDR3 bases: TGTGCCAGCAGTGCCAGGGGGCCAGATGCGCAGTATTTT. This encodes CASSARGPDAQYF.

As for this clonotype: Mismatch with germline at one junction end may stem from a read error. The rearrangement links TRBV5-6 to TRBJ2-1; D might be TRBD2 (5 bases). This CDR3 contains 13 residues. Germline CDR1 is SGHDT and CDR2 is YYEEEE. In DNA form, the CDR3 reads TGTGCCAGCACTGGAGGACCGAACAATGGGCAGTTCTTC. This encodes CASTGGPNNGQFF.